These 7 T cell receptor beta chains were all obtained from the same sample, sequenced in a study of T cell repertoires in cytomegalovirus infection. Using its own MiXCR run on the reads, TCRdb lists one record per CDR3 protein. The table has about 920,000 distinct CDR3 sequences, roughly 30% seen once. Antigen specificity for these receptors is unknown. Here the sequenced sample was cultured CD8+ T cells from PBMCs, taken from culture after CMV antigen stimulation. The receptors derive from a human donor in good health (CMV status not recorded). Some clones in this sample may be carry-over from other donors' samples.

This clonotype was counted between two and nine times. CDR3 nucleotides: TGTGCCACGAGGGAGAGCTCCTACAATGAGCAGTTCTTC. Protein product: CATRESSYNEQFF. The chain uses TRBV15 and TRBJ2-1, with D possibly being TRBD2 (5 bases). The V gene lost 9 bases and the J gene lost 0 bases, with 9 bases spanning the gap. Germline loops: CDR1 LNHNV, CDR2 YYDKDF (reference sequence). The CDR3 is made up of 13 amino acids. Supplemented by reference TRBV15 and TRBJ2-1, the full variable domain reads DAMVIQNPRYQVTQFGKPVTLSCSQTLNHNVMYWYQQKSSQAPKLLFHYYDKDFNNEADTPDNFQSRRPNTSFCFLDIRSPGLGDTAMYLCATRESSYNEQFFGPGTRLTVL.

The rearrangement joins TRBV4-1 to TRBJ2-1, with D possibly being TRBD2 (6 bases). CDR1 and CDR2 (germline): MGHRA, YSYEKL. This CDR3 is 14 amino acids long. Trimming took 2 bases from V and 8 from J, leaving 13 bases between them. Written as DNA, the CDR3 is TGCGCCAGCAGCCAAAACGCTGGGGACTATGAGCAGTTCTTC. Protein product: CASSQNAGDYEQFF.

This chain joins TRBV4-2 and TRBJ2-3; 7 bases are shared with TRBD2. Germline assignment: CDR1 LGHNA and CDR2 YNFKEQ. V lost 0 bases, J lost 5 bases, and 2 bases stayed unmatched. The CDR3 consists of 14 residues. Here the CDR3 reads CASSQEWGGDTQYF. DNA of the CDR3: TGTGCCAGCAGCCAAGAGTGGGGGGGAGATACGCAGTATTTT.

This clonotype was counted ten times or more. The gene calls are TRBV7-8 and TRBJ2-1; D is ambiguous. The ends were cut back, 1 base at V and 0 bases at J, with 13 bases in the middle. This CDR3 is built from 17 residues. The germline CDR1 and CDR2 sequences are SGHVS and FQNEAQ. CDR3 nucleotides: TGTGCCAGCAGCTTAGTCTCCTTCTACAGCTCCTACAATGAGCAGTTCTTC. Protein product: CASSLVSFYSSYNEQFF. The whole variable domain, filled in from reference TRBV7-8 and TRBJ2-1, reads GAGVSQSPRYKVAKRGQDVALRCDPISGHVSLFWYQQALGQGPEFLTYFQNEAQLDKSGLPSDRFFAERPEGSVSTLKIQRTQQEDSAVYLCASSLVSFYSSYNEQFFGPGTRLTVL.

The chain has TRBV28 and TRBJ1-6, with D tentatively TRBD1 (5 bases). Germline lookup yields CDR1 MDHEN and CDR2 SYDVKM. V dropped 1 base and J dropped 0 bases, with 13 bases sitting between them. The CDR3 totals 18 residues. CDR3 region: CASSLSGRGFSYNSPLHF. CDR3 nucleotides: TGTGCCAGCAGTTTATCGGGACGGGGCTTCTCCTATAATTCACCCCTCCACTTT.

The sample holds a few counts of this clonotype. The CDR3 DNA is TGTGCCAGCAGTTATTTGGCAGGGGACGACGAGCAGTACGTC. This encodes CASSYLAGDDEQYV. This chain joins TRBV6-2 or TRBV6-3 and TRBJ2-7; tentative D call: TRBD1 (6 bases). Looked up from germline, CDR1 is MNHEY and CDR2 is SVGEGT. Trimming took 3 bases from V and 5 from J, leaving 14 bases between them. The CDR3 contains 14 residues.

The rearrangement uses TRBV4-1 and TRBJ2-7, with D possibly being TRBD1 (5 bases). The V gene lost 0 bases and the J gene lost 4 bases, with 10 bases spanning the gap. This CDR3 region has 14 residues. CDR1 is MGHRA and CDR2 is YSYEKL in the germline V gene. The DNA for the CDR3 is TGCGCCAGCAGCCAAGATTTTTCAGGGTACGAGCAGTACTTC. This codes for CASSQDFSGYEQYF.